A single sample is the source of the 32 T cell receptor beta chains below, sequenced in a study of blood T cells in healthy people across ages. The use of a sample-barcoded 5' primer and a J-beta primer mix characterized a second PCR of roughly 7 to 11 cycles. TCRdb called the 5' RACE reads again in MiXCR, with one record for every CDR3 protein. The table includes nearly 1 million distinct CDR3 sequences, just over 50% detected once. The sequenced sample was blood. The source is a woman in her sixties in good health.

The chain employs TRBV20-1 and TRBJ2-7; D not certain. The germline V gene encodes CDR1 DFQATT and CDR2 SNEGSKA (reference sequence). Trimming shortened V by 2 bases and J by 5 bases, and 10 bases separated the two germline ends. CDR3 size: 12 residues. The CDR3 nucleotides are TGCAGTGCTAGACTTCACGGCCACGAGCAGTACTTC. Its translation is CSARLHGHEQYF.

The genes are TRBV7-9 and TRBJ2-7, with 8 bases lining up with TRBD2. Per germline, CDR1 SEHNR and CDR2 FQNEAQ (reference sequence). This CDR3 comprises 16 residues. The ends lost 5 bases at V and 0 bases at J; junction bases unmatched: 9. The CDR3 sequence: CASSPISGTFSYEQYF. CDR3 DNA: TGTGCCAGCAGCCCAATTAGCGGGACATTCTCCTACGAGCAGTACTTC.

This clonotype was detected only once. The chain joins TRBV7-8 to TRBJ2-6; D is possibly TRBD1 (5 bases). The length of the CDR3 is 14 residues. V was pared by 4 bases and J by 11 bases, with 15 bases between. Germline CDR1 is SGHVS and CDR2 is FQNEAQ. DNA of the CDR3: TGTGCCAGCAGCTCAGGGTTGGCGGTCTACGTCCTGACTTTC. Its protein is CASSSGLAVYVLTF.

The chain carries TRBV5-6 and TRBJ2-1; the match to TRBD2 covers 7 bases. CDR3 length: 17 amino acids. Germline assignment: CDR1 SGHDT and CDR2 YYEEEE. V dropped 3 bases and J dropped 11; count of bases not matched to a gene: 20. DNA of the CDR3: TGTGCCAGCAGCTCCCGAGTGGGGCGGGAGCCTGTTAGGAAGCAGTTCTTC. It codes for CASSSRVGREPVRKQFF.

Comments on this clonotype: The junction shows a germline mismatch at one end, possibly a read error. This chain connects TRBV20-1 to TRBJ2-5; no definite D call. This CDR3 comprises 13 residues. Germline-derived CDR1 and CDR2 are DFQATT and SNEGSKA (reference sequence). CDR3 in DNA: TGCGGTGCTAGAGGCGCCTCACAAGAGACCCAGTACTTC. It encodes CGARGASQETQYF.

Here the CDR3 DNA reads TGTGCCAGCAGCAGGACAGGGGGTTTATGCTACGAGCAGTACTTC. Translating it yields CASSRTGGLCYEQYF. The genes are TRBV21-1 and TRBJ1-2; the table assigns TRBD1, which was not confirmed against the DNA. The J call is uncertain, as TRBJ2-7 better fits the DNA end. TRBV21-1 is listed as a pseudogene. The CDR3 sequence is 15 residues long.

This clonotype came up a few times. This chain links TRBV29-1 with TRBJ2-7, with D perhaps TRBD2 (6 bases). Matching the DNA end better, TRBJ2-5 makes the J call doubtful. This CDR3 comprises 14 residues. Germline V gene sequence: CDR1 SQVTM, CDR2 ANQGSEA. This CDR3 is CSVGRTLGAETQYF. Written as DNA, the CDR3 is TGCAGCGTGGGGAGGACCCTCGGGGCGGAGACCCAGTACTTC.

This clonotype showed up just a few times. V usage is TRBV6-2 or TRBV6-3 and J usage is TRBJ2-3; TRBD2 matches at 13 bases. The CDR3 has 16 residues. The V and J ends lost 5 bases and 5 bases, in that order; junction bases with no gene match: 7. The germline V gene encodes CDR1 MNHEY and CDR2 SVGEGT. In nucleotides, the CDR3 is TGTGCCAGCAGTAACGGACTAGCGGGAGTTCAAGATACGCAGTATTTT. Protein product: CASSNGLAGVQDTQYF.

V usage is TRBV24-1 and J usage is TRBJ2-5; maybe TRBD1 (5 bases). V dropped 8 bases and J dropped 1 base, with 10 bases sitting between them. The CDR3 sequence is 13 residues long. The germline V gene encodes CDR1 KGHDR and CDR2 SFDVKD. The CDR3 sequence is CATNDRSQETQYF. Here the CDR3 DNA reads TGTGCCACCAACGACAGATCCCAAGAGACCCAGTACTTC.

The rearrangement joins TRBV5-1 to TRBJ2-2; D perhaps matches TRBD2 (6 bases). The CDR3 runs to 18 residues. In germline, CDR1 is SGHRS, CDR2 YFSETQ. Trimming took off 0 bases at V and 0 bases at J, with 15 bases between the two ends. The CDR3 DNA is TGCGCCAGCAGCTTGGGGACCGGGACTTCCGCGAACACCGGGGAGCTGTTTTTT. Translating it yields CASSLGTGTSANTGELFF.

The chain carries TRBV6-2 or TRBV6-3 and TRBJ2-7, with TRBD2 matching over 11 bases. The CDR3 covers 15 residues. V lost 6 bases to trimming and J lost 0 bases; unmatched junction nucleotides: 4. Germline lookup yields CDR1 MNHEY and CDR2 SVGEGT. The CDR3 DNA reads TGTGCCAGCAGCCGACTAGCGGGGAACTCCTACGAGCAGTACTTC. Translation: CASSRLAGNSYEQYF.

The rearrangement joins TRBV7-9 to TRBJ2-3; D uncertain. The length of the CDR3 is 15 residues. The ends were cut back, 5 bases at V and 4 bases at J, with 16 bases in the middle. Germline CDR1 and CDR2: SEHNR and FQNEAQ (reference sequence). Here the CDR3 reads CASSPRGGVSDTQYF. DNA of the CDR3: TGTGCCAGCAGCCCCCGAGGTGGGGTTTCAGATACGCAGTATTTT.

This chain uses TRBV12-3 or TRBV12-4 with TRBJ2-7; a weak D match, TRBD2 (5 bases). V shed 3 bases and J shed 5 bases, with 14 bases lying between them. The CDR3 extends over 14 amino acids. The CDR3 coding sequence is TGTGCCAGCAGTTTGGGGAGCCTTCCTCACGAGCAGTACTTC. This encodes CASSLGSLPHEQYF.

This chain connects TRBV11-3 to TRBJ2-3; 10 bases align to TRBD2. CDR1 is SGHNT and CDR2 is YENEEA in the germline V gene. This CDR3 spans 17 amino acids. Trimming at V came to 5 bases and at J to 3 bases, leaving 11 bases not matched to a gene. CDR3 loop: CASSDRWEAGGTDTQYF. The CDR3 coding sequence is TGTGCCAGCAGCGATCGCTGGGAAGCGGGAGGGACAGATACGCAGTATTTT. Full variable domain (remainder filled in from reference TRBV11-3 and TRBJ2-3): EAGVVQSPRYKIIEKKQPVAFWCNPISGHNTLYWYLQNLGQGPELLIRYENEEAVDDSQLPKDRFSAERLKGVDSTLKIQPAELGDSAVYLCASSDRWEAGGTDTQYFGPGTRLTVL.

This chain's CDR3 is CSVRRGGSYNEQFF. The DNA for the CDR3 is TGCAGTGTCCGCCGGGGGGGCTCCTACAATGAGCAGTTCTTC. The chain is built from TRBV20-1 and TRBJ2-1, with TRBD2 matching 8 bases. Trimming cost V 7 bases and J 0 bases; bases outside gene matches: 5. Looked up from germline, CDR1 is DFQATT and CDR2 is SNEGSKA (reference sequence). The CDR3 contains 14 residues.

This clonotype has just a few counts. V gene TRBV18 combines with J gene TRBJ1-2, with D possibly TRBD1 on 5 matching bases. This CDR3 region has 14 residues. Trimming pared 8 bases from V and 3 bases from J, leaving 16 bases between. CDR1 KGHSH and CDR2 LQKENI come from the germline V gene. The CDR3 coding sequence is TGTGCCAGCACGGCGACAGAAACCGACTATGGCTACACCTTC. Translation: CASTATETDYGYTF.

This clonotype has a handful of counts. The chain is built from TRBV27 and TRBJ2-7, with 9 nucleotides matching TRBD1. V lost 6 bases and J lost 3; bases outside the gene matches: 6. The V gene's germline CDR1 is MNHEY and CDR2 SMNVEV (reference sequence). The CDR3 contains 14 residues. The CDR3 DNA sequence: TGTGCCAGCAGGACCCGACAGGGGGGCTACGAGCAGTACTTC. This translates into CASRTRQGGYEQYF.

The V and J genes are TRBV20-1 and TRBJ1-2; D not resolved. The CDR3 has 13 residues. Trimming took 6 bases from V and 1 from J, leaving 12 bases between them. The germline V gene has CDR1 DFQATT and CDR2 SNEGSKA (reference sequence). CDR3 DNA: TGCAGTGCACCCAGGACGGATAACTATGGCTACACCTTC. Its protein product is CSAPRTDNYGYTF.

This clonotype has only one observation. The gene calls are TRBV3-1 and TRBJ1-2; D remains ambiguous. V was clipped by 1 base and J by 4 bases, with 13 bases between them. The CDR3 length is 15 residues. Germline loops: CDR1 LGHDT, CDR2 YNNKEL (reference sequence). CDR3 nucleotide sequence: TGTGCCAGCAGCCAAGTAACCGGAAATTTCTATGGCTACACCTTC. This gives the protein CASSQVTGNFYGYTF.

The rearrangement uses TRBV10-3 and TRBJ2-7, with a weak D call TRBD2 (6 bases). The CDR3 length is 15 residues. Trimming took off 0 bases at V and 6 bases at J, with 15 bases between the two ends. Germline V gene data show CDR1 as ENHRY and CDR2 as SYGVKD. Here the CDR3 DNA reads TGTGCCATCAGTGAGTCCGGGACTGGCGGGACCGAGCAGTACTTC. Its translation is CAISESGTGGTEQYF.

The chain couples TRBV6-5 to TRBJ2-5, with D hard to call. V dropped 6 bases and J dropped 11 bases, with 22 bases sitting between them. This CDR3 contains 14 residues. Per germline, CDR1 MNHEY and CDR2 SVGAGI. This CDR3 reads CASSSGSNPDEQYF. CDR3 in DNA: TGTGCCAGCAGCTCCGGATCAAATCCCGATGAGCAGTACTTC.

The chain couples TRBV27 to TRBJ1-2; D call uncertain. The CDR3 totals 13 residues. V dropped 1 base and J dropped 0 bases, with 3 bases sitting between them. CDR1 MNHEY and CDR2 SMNVEV come from the germline V gene (reference sequence). The CDR3 region is CASSLYPNYGYTF. In nucleotides, the CDR3 is TGTGCCAGCAGTTTATATCCTAACTATGGCTACACCTTC.

J is TRBJ1-2 and V is TRBV6-5, with D perhaps matching TRBD1 (6 bases). CDR1 and CDR2 from the germline V gene are MNHEY and SVGAGI. The CDR3 is 15 amino acids. V gave up 0 bases and J gave up 2 bases, with 10 bases separating them. The DNA for the CDR3 is TGTGCCAGCAGTTACTCGCCACAGGGAAACTATGGCTACACCTTC. Its protein is CASSYSPQGNYGYTF.

V is TRBV7-6 and J is TRBJ2-1; D not resolved. V was cut by 4 bases and J by 3 bases, with 13 bases left in between. This CDR3 is 15 amino acids long. The V gene's germline CDR1 is SGHVS and CDR2 FNYEAQ. CDR3 in DNA: TGTGCCAGCAGCTCGCTGACAAGGGACTACAATGAGCAGTTCTTC. Its protein product is CASSSLTRDYNEQFF.

This clonotype was detected once. V and J are TRBV10-3 and TRBJ1-1, with 10 bases aligning to TRBD1. The germline gives CDR1 ENHRY, CDR2 SYGVKD. The length of the CDR3 is 15 residues. J lost 2 bases, V lost 5 bases, and 5 bases had no gene match. The CDR3 here is CAISRTGGINTEAFF. The CDR3 bases are TGTGCCATCAGTAGGACAGGGGGGATCAACACTGAAGCTTTCTTT.

This chain links TRBV12-3 or TRBV12-4 with TRBJ2-7; D is uncertain. Trimming left V 5 bases short and J 2 bases short, with 10 bases between. The CDR3 is made up of 13 amino acids. The CDR3 DNA is TGTGCCAGCAGTCCGACGCAGACCTACGAGCAGTACTTC. This sequence encodes CASSPTQTYEQYF.

The genes are TRBV5-1 and TRBJ2-1; D ambiguous. CDR1 is SGHRS, CDR2 YFSETQ, per germline. The CDR3 runs 15 residues. With 4 bases removed from V and 2 bases from J, the gap between germline ends came to 13 bases. CDR3 sequence reads: CASSTGFQTYNEQFF. Written as DNA, the CDR3 is TGCGCCAGCAGCACTGGATTCCAAACCTACAATGAGCAGTTCTTC. Combining the CDR3 with reference TRBV5-1 and TRBJ2-1 gives the whole variable domain KAGVTQTPRYLIKTRGQQVTLSCSPISGHRSVSWYQQTPGQGLQFLFEYFSETQRNKGNFPGRFSGRQFSNSRSEMNVSTLELGDSALYLCASSTGFQTYNEQFFGPGTRLTVL.

A few counts support this clonotype. The CDR3 coding sequence is TGTGCCAGCAGCCTCCGGACTAGCGCCGGGGAGCTGTTTTTT. It encodes CASSLRTSAGELFF. J is TRBJ2-2 and V is TRBV9; 9 bases align to TRBD2. The V gene's germline CDR1 is SGDLS and CDR2 YYNGEE. The CDR3 totals 14 residues. J gave up 6 bases and V 4 bases, and 4 bases lay outside the gene matches.

This clonotype was picked up a small number of times. The genes are TRBV12-3 or TRBV12-4 and TRBJ2-3; tentative D call: TRBD2 (5 bases). This CDR3 is 17 amino acids long. Trimming removed 1 base at V and 2 bases at J, with 16 bases between. This CDR3 reads CASSLGTPLNPTDTQYF. In nucleotides, the CDR3 is TGTGCCAGCAGTTTAGGGACTCCTCTTAATCCCACAGATACGCAGTATTTT.

This chain links TRBV9 with TRBJ2-5; the match to TRBD1 covers 9 bases. Germline V gene lookup returns CDR1 SGDLS and CDR2 YYNGEE. The CDR3 totals 14 residues. V lost 4 bases to trimming and J lost 11 bases; unmatched junction nucleotides: 12. CDR3 residues: CASSSRDREWEQYF. Here the CDR3 DNA reads TGTGCCAGCAGCAGCCGGGACAGGGAGTGGGAGCAGTACTTC.

This clonotype was counted a few times. This chain connects TRBV18 to TRBJ2-7; a weak D match, TRBD1 (6 bases). This CDR3 is built from 14 residues. Trimming removed 6 bases from V and 0 bases from J, with 12 bases in between. The germline gives CDR1 KGHSH, CDR2 LQKENI. The CDR3 loop reads CASSPRTASYEQYF. The DNA of the CDR3 is TGTGCCAGCTCCCCTCGGACAGCCTCCTACGAGCAGTACTTC.

J is TRBJ2-7 and V is TRBV20-1, with TRBD1 identical over 7 bases. Per the germline V gene, CDR1 is DFQATT and CDR2 is SNEGSKA (reference sequence). CDR3 size: 14 residues. The J segment lost 0 bases and the V segment lost 4 bases, leaving 6 bases of the junction unmatched. CDR3 DNA sequence: TGCAGTGCTATAAGACAGGGAATCTCCTACGAGCAGTACTTC. It specifies CSAIRQGISYEQYF.